This TCR beta chain is drawn from a study of T-cell reconstitution after alpha-beta-depleted transplantation in children. In regard to this clonotype: As yet, its antigen is unknown.

General observations from the study: Some patients showed high day-60 TCRbeta diversity, which derived from surviving recipient T cells and thymic progenitors. At the one-year point after transplant, T-cell counts and TCRbeta diversity were found to come mostly from T cells that had been newly produced. Reported findings indicate that, about two months after transplant, alpha-beta T cells came from several hundred expanded clones, which were derived from non-depleted graft cells.

Trimming shortened V by 0 bases and J by 0 bases, and 10 bases separated the two germline ends. This CDR3 region has 16 residues. In germline, CDR1 is LGHNA, CDR2 YSLEER. A TCRbeta library incorporating unique molecular identifiers was prepared. In TCRdb, the PCR reads were re-called with MiXCR into one record per CDR3 protein. The data contain about a million distinct CDR3 sequences, about 30% of them seen just once; the ten biggest clones take up roughly 27%. The chain carries TRBV4-3 and TRBJ2-3; D not resolved. The receptor was isolated from a boy under three years old who had a stem cell transplant for SCID, so the T cells may come from the graft donor. The starting material was PBMCs, mostly from graft donor cells, obtained 360 days after TCRalphabeta/CD19-depleted stem cell transplant. The CDR3 coding sequence is TGCGCCAGCAGCCAAGATGCCAGAACAAGCACAGATACGCAGTATTTT. Translating it yields CASSQDARTSTDTQYF.